The rows below give T cell receptor beta chains drawn from one sample of a study of blood T cell repertoires in COVID-19. Some clones are missing from TCRdb's copy, which holds only in-frame ones; the method was immunoSEQ multiplex PCR. The sample has 150,000 to 200,000 clones, roughly 84% seen once. The specimen sequenced was PBMCs or T cells enriched from blood (not recorded which). The receptors here all came from a man aged 50-60 years who had recovered from COVID-19. CDR3s include the opening cysteine and the closing phenylalanine or tryptophan. The order of the fields is D gene, V gene, CDR3 protein. The D gene is left open where the match is weak.

>TRBD1|TRBV6-5
CASSQMQGVAFF
>TRBD2|TRBV5-1
CASSLVSSGGYEQYF
>-|TRBV27
CASSLTGPGNTIYF
>-|TRBV28
CASSLNPGAGDNVEQYF
>TRBD1|TRBV2
CASSPLSWGDREAEQYF
>-|TRBV6-4
CASRRDIQYNEQFF
>TRBD2|TRBV11-2
CASSPRTAGGYNEQFF
>-|TRBV30
CASSNTLGQKEPQHF
>TRBD1|TRBV6-1
CASSEGTGAGQPQHF
>-|TRBV7-9
CASSSRGTVAGFF